This TCR beta chain stems from a study of T cell repertoires in ileal Crohn's disease. Measured with immunoSEQ multiplex PCR; TCRdb has only the in-frame clones, and not every one. Among about 3,800 clones listed, just under 85% were seen once. The CDR3 is 14 amino acids. J lost 3 bases, V lost 4 bases, and 4 bases had no gene match. The germline gives CDR1 SGHRS, CDR2 YFSETQ. This clone was observed a single time. The V call is TRBV5-1, the J call TRBJ2-7; 10 bases agree with TRBD1. The sequence was collected from an adult with Crohn's disease. What was sequenced was ileal tissue. CDR3 loop: CASSPRTGGYEQYF. The CDR3 DNA sequence: TGCGCCAGCAGCCCAAGGACAGGGGGCTACGAGCAGTACTTC.